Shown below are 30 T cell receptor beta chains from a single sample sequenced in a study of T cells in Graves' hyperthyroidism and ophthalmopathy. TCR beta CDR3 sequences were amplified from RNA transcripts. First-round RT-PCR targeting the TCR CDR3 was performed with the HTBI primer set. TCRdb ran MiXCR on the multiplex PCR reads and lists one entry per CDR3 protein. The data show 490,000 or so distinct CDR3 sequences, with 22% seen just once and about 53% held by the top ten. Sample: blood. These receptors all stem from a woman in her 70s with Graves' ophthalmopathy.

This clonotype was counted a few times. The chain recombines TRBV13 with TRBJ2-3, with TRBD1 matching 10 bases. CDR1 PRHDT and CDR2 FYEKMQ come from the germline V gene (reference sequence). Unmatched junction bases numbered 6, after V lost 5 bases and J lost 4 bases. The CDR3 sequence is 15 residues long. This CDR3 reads CASSPGQGIADTQYF. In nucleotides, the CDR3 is TGTGCCAGCAGCCCGGGACAGGGGATAGCAGATACGCAGTATTTT.

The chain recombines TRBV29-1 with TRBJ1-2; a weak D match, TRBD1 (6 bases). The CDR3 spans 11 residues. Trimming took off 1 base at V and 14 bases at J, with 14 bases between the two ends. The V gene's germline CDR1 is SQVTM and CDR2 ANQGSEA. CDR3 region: CSVEVQGPGTF. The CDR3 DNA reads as TGCAGCGTTGAAGTCCAGGGGCCAGGTACCTTC.

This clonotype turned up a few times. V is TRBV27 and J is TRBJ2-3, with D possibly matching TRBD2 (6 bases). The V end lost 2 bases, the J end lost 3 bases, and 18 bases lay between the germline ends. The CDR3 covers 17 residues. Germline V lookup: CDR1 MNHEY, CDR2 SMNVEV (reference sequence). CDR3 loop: CASSLLGLGRRTDTQYF. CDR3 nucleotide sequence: TGTGCCAGCAGTTTACTCGGTCTGGGGAGGCGGACAGATACGCAGTATTTT.

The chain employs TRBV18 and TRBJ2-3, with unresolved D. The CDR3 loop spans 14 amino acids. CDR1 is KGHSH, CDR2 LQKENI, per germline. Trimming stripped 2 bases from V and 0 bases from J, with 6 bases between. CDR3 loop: CASSPVSSTDTQYF. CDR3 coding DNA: TGTGCCAGCTCACCAGTCAGTAGCACAGATACGCAGTATTTT. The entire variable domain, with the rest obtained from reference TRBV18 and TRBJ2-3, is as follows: NAGVMQNPRHLVRRRGQEARLRCSPMKGHSHVYWYRQLPEEGLKFMVYLQKENIIDESGMPKERFSAEFPKEGPSILRIQQVVRGDSAAYFCASSPVSSTDTQYFGPGTRLTVL.

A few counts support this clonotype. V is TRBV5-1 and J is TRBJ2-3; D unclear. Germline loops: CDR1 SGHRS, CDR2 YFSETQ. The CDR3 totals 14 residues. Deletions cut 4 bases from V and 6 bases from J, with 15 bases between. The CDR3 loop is CASSRGLSADTQYF. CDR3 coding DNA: TGCGCCAGCAGCCGCGGCCTATCGGCGGATACGCAGTATTTT.

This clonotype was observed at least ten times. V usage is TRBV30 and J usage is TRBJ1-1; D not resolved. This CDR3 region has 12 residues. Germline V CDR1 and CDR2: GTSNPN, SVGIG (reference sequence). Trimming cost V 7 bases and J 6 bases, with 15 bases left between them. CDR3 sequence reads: CASQRVDAEAFF. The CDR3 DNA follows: TGTGCCTCCCAAAGGGTGGACGCTGAAGCTTTCTTT.

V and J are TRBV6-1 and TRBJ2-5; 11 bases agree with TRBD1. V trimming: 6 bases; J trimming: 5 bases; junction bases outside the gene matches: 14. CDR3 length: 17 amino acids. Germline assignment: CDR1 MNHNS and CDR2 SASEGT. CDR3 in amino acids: CASRELGQGASSETQYF. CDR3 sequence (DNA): TGTGCCAGCAGGGAACTAGGACAGGGGGCATCGTCGGAGACCCAGTACTTC.

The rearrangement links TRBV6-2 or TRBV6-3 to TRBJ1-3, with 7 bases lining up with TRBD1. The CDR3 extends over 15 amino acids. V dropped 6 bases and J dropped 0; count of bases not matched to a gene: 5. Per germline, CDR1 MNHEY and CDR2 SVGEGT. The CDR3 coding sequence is TGTGCCAGCAGAAGGGACAGCCTCTCTGGAAACACCATATATTTT. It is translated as CASRRDSLSGNTIYF.

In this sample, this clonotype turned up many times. CDR3 sequence (DNA): TGTGCCAGCAGTTATGGACAGCTCCAAGAGACCCAGTACTTC. Protein: CASSYGQLQETQYF. J is TRBJ2-5 and V is TRBV6-2 or TRBV6-3; possible D gene TRBD1, 6 bases. V dropped 3 bases and J dropped 1 base, with 9 bases sitting between them. CDR3 length: 14 amino acids. Germline CDR1 is MNHEY and CDR2 is SVGEGT.

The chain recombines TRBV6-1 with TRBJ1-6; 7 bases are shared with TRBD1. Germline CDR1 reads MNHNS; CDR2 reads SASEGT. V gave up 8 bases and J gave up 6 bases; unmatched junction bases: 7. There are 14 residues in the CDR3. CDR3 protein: CASHTWDSNSPLHF. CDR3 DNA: TGTGCCAGCCATACCTGGGACAGTAATTCACCCCTCCACTTT.

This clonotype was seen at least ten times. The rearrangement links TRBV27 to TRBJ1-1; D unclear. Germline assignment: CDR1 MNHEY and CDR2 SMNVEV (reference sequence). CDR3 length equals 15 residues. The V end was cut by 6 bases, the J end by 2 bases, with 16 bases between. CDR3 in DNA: TGTGCCAGCAGCCGTATTGCGGCTCCAAACACTGAAGCTTTCTTT. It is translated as CASSRIAAPNTEAFF.

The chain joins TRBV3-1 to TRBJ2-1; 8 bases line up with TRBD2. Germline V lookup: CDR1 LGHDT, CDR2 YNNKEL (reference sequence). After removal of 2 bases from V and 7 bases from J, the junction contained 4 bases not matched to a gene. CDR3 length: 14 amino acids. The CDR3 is CASSQFAGGNEQFF. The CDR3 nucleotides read TGTGCCAGCAGCCAATTCGCGGGAGGAAATGAGCAGTTCTTC.

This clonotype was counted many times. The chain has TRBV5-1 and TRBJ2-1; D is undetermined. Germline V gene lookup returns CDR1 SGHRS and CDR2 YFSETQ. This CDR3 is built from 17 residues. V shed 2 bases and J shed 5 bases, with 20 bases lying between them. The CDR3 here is CASSLGSVLVSDNEQFF. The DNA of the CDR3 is TGCGCCAGCAGCTTAGGCTCAGTGCTCGTATCGGACAATGAGCAGTTCTTC.

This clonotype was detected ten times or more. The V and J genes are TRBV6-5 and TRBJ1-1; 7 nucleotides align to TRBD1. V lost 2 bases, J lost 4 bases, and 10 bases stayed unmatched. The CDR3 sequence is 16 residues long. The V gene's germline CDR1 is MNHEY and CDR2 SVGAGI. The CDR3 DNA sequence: TGTGCCAGCAGTTACACGGGACAGACGTCGAGCACTGAAGCTTTCTTT. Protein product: CASSYTGQTSSTEAFF.

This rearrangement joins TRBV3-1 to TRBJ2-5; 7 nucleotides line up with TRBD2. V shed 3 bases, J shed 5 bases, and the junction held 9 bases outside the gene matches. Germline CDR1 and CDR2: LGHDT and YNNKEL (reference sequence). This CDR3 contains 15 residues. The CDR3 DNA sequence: TGTGCCAGCAGCCACCCCGGCGGGGGTGGGGAGACCCAGTACTTC. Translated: CASSHPGGGGETQYF.

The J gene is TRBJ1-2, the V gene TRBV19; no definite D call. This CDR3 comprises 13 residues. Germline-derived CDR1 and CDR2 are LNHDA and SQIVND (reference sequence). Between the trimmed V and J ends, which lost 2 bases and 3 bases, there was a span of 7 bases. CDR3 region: CASSISWDYGYTF. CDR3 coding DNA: TGTGCCAGTAGTATATCTTGGGACTATGGCTACACCTTC.

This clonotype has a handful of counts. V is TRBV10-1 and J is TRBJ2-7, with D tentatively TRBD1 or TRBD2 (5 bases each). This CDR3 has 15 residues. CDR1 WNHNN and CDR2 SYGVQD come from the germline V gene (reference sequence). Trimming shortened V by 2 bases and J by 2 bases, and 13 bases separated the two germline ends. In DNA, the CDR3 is TGCGCCAGCAGTGAGCAGGGCACCGGGACCTACGAGCAGTACTTC. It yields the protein CASSEQGTGTYEQYF.

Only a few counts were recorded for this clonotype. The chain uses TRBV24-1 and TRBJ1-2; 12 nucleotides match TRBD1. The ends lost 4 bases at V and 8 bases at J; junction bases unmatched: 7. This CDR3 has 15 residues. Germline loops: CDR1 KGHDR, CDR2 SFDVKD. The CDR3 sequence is CATSDPGQGAGGYTF. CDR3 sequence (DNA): TGTGCCACCAGTGACCCGGGACAGGGGGCAGGGGGCTACACCTTC.

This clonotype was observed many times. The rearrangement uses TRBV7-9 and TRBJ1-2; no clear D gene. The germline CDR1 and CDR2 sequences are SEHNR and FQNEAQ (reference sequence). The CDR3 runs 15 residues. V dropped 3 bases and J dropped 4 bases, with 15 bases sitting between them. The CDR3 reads CASSLSAGLAYGYTF. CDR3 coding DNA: TGTGCCAGCAGCTTGTCTGCGGGTTTGGCCTATGGCTACACCTTC.

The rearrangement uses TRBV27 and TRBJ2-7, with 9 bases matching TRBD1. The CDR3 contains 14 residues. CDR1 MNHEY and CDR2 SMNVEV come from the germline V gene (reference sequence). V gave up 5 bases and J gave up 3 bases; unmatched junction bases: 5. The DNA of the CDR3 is TGTGCCAGCAGTCCGGGGACAGGGATCTACGAGCAGTACTTC. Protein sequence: CASSPGTGIYEQYF.

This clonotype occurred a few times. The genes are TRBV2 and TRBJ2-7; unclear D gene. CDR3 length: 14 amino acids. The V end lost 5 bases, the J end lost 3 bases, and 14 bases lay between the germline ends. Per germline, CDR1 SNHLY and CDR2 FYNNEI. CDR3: CASSSNRVRYEQYF. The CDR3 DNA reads TGTGCCAGCAGTAGCAACCGGGTACGCTACGAGCAGTACTTC. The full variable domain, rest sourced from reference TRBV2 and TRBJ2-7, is EPEVTQTPSHQVTQMGQEVILRCVPISNHLYFYWYRQILGQKVEFLVSFYNNEISEKSEIFDDQFSVERPDGSNFTLKIRSTKLEDSAMYFCASSSNRVRYEQYFGPGTRLTVT.

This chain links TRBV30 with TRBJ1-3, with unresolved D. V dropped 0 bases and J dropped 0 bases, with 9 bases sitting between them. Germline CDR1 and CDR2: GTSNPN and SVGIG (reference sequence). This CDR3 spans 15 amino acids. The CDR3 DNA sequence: TGTGCCTGGAGTGTCCCCACGGACTCTGGAAACACCATATATTTT. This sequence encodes CAWSVPTDSGNTIYF.

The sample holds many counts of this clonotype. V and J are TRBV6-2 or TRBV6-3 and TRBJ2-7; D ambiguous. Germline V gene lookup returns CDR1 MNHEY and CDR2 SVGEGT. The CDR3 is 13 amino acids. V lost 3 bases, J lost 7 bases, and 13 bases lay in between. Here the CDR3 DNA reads TGTGCCAGCAGTTATCCCGGACGTCGGGAGCAGTACTTC. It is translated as CASSYPGRREQYF.

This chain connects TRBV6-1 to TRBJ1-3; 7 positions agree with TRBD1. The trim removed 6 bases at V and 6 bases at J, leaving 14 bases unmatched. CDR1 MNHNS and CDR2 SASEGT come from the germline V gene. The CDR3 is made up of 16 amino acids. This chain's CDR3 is CASRQGVGGHENTIYF. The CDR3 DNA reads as TGTGCCAGCAGGCAAGGGGTAGGGGGCCATGAAAACACCATATATTTT.

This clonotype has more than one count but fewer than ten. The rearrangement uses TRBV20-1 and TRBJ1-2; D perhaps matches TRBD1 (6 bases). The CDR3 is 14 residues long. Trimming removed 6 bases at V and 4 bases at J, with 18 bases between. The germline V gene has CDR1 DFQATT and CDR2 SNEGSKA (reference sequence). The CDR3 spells CSAAVGGVGYGYTF. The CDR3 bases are TGCAGTGCCGCAGTTGGGGGCGTAGGCTATGGCTACACCTTC.

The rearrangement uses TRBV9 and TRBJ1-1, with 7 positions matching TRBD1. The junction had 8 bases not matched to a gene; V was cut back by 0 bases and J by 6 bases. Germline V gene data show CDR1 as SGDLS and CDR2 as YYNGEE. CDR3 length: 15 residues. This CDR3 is CASSVDGQGVAEAFF. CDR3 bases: TGTGCCAGCAGCGTAGATGGGCAGGGGGTGGCTGAAGCTTTCTTT.

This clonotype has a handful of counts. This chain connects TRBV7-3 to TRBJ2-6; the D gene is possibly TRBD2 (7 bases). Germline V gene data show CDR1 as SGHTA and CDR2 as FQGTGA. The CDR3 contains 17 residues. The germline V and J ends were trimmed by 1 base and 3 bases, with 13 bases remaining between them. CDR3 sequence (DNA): TGTGCCAGCAGCTTAAATGCGGGGGCGAATGGGGCCAACGTCCTGACTTTC. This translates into CASSLNAGANGANVLTF.

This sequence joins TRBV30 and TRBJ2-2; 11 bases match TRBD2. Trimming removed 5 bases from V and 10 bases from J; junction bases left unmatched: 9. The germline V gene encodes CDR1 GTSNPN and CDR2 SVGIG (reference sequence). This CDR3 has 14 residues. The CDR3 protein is CAWGTSGAREELFF. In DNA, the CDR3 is TGTGCCTGGGGGACTAGCGGTGCGCGGGAGGAGCTGTTTTTT.

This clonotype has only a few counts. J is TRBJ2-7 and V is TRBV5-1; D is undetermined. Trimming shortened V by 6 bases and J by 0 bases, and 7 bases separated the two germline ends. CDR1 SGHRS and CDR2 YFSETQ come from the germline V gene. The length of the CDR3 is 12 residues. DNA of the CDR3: TGCGCCAGCACCGGAAACTCCTACGAGCAGTACTTC. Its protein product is CASTGNSYEQYF.

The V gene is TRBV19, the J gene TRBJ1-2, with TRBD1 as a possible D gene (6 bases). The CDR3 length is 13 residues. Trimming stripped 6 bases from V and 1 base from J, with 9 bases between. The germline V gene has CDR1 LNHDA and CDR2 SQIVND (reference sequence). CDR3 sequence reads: CASSTGFNYGYTF. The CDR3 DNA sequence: TGTGCCAGTAGCACAGGGTTTAACTATGGCTACACCTTC. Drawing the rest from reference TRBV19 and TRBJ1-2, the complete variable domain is DGGITQSPKYLFRKEGQNVTLSCEQNLNHDAMYWYRQDPGQGLRLIYYSQIVNDFQKGDIAEGYSVSREKKESFPLTVTSAQKNPTAFYLCASSTGFNYGYTFGSGTRLTVV.